Described below is a single T cell receptor beta chain sequence and its context. This specimen comes from a study of blood T cells in healthy people across ages. The CDR3 has 13 residues. V lost 6 bases to trimming and J lost 1 base; unmatched junction nucleotides: 5. Germline V gene data show CDR1 as DFQATT and CDR2 as SNEGSKA (reference sequence). PBMCs, at least 6.5 million per sample, were isolated. Through a sample-barcoded 5' primer and a J-beta primer mix, a second PCR was run for about 6 to 11 cycles. TCRdb redid the calling of the 5' RACE reads with MiXCR, one entry per CDR3 protein. Counted here are hundreds of thousands of distinct CDR3 sequences, over 20% occurring once; the ten biggest clones make up approximately 3.6%.

The sample was blood. The chain employs TRBV20-1 and TRBJ2-7, with 8 nucleotides matching TRBD2. The TCR comes from a man in his sixties or seventies in good health. The CDR3 protein is CSARLASSYEQYF. CDR3 nucleotide sequence: TGCAGTGCACGACTAGCGTCGTCCTACGAGCAGTACTTC.